This TCR beta chain was identified in a study of T-cell reconstitution after alpha-beta-depleted transplantation in children (dated by TCRdb to the mid-2010s). Study-wide context: The study quantitatively tracked T-cell immune reconstitution after TCRalphabeta/CD19-depleted allogeneic hematopoietic cell transplantation in children using TCR repertoire profiling.

In its sample, this clonotype was seen a few times. Its cognate antigen has yet to be identified. The input lacks base qualities; no much larger clone sits a single base away. Based on the germline V gene, the CDR1 and CDR2 sequences are SGHTS and YDEGEE. Ends trimmed: V by 5 bases, J by 4 bases; bases unmatched to a gene: 5. The CDR3 spans 13 residues, from the cysteine through the valine. The kept DNA is CDR3 alone, 39 bases in frame from the first base. The library was made by PCR. Sequencing was performed on an Illumina HiSeq 2500. TCR library preparation used molecular barcoding, with unique molecular identifiers applied to normalize quantification of the TCRbeta repertoire. Starting from the raw public reads, TCRdb applied fastp trimming at Q25, assembled clones with MiXCR and retained in-frame beta chains. Identical CDR3 protein sequences are pooled into one entry, listed with their most common genes and DNA. The sample table holds approximately 640,000 distinct CDR3 sequences, of which roughly 15% were seen once. Over 0.95% of the sample rests with the top ten.

The sequence was collected from a human donor who donated a stem cell graft to a child with acute myeloid leukemia. The chain links TRBV5-8 with TRBJ2-7; 8 bases in the middle match TRBD1. Specimen: PBMCs from the stem cell graft donor, collected from the stem cell graft. The nucleotide sequence is given as TGTGCCAGCAGGGGGACAGGAGATTACGAGCAGTACGTC. Its translation reads: CASRGTGDYEQYV.